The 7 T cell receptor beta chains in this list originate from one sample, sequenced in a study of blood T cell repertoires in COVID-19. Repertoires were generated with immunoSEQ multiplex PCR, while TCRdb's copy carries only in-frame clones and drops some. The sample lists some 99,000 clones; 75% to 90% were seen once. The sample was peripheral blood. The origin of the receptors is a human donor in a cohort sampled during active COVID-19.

CDR3 in amino acids: CASSQDKRRGTSGSLGTDTQYF. In DNA form, the CDR3 reads TGTGCCAGCAGCCAAGATAAGAGGCGGGGAACTAGCGGGAGCCTCGGTACAGATACGCAGTATTTT. The chain carries TRBV3-1 (or the pseudogene TRBV3-2) and TRBJ2-3; 11 positions agree with TRBD2. The CDR3 totals 22 residues. The V gene end was trimmed by 0 bases and the J gene end by 3 bases; junction bases not matched to a gene: 20. Per germline, CDR1 LGHDT and CDR2 YNNKEL (reference sequence).

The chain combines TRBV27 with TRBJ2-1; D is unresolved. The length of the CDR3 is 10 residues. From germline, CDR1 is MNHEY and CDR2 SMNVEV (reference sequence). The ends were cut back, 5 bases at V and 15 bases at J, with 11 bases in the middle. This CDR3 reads CASSQIVGFF. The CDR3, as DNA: TGTGCCAGCAGTCAAATAGTTGGGTTCTTC.

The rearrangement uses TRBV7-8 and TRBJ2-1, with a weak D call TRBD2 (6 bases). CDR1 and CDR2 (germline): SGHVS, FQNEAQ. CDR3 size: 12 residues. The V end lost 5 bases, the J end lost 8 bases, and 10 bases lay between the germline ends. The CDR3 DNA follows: TGTGCCAGCAGCCTCTGGGGGGATGAGCAGTTCTTC. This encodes CASSLWGDEQFF.

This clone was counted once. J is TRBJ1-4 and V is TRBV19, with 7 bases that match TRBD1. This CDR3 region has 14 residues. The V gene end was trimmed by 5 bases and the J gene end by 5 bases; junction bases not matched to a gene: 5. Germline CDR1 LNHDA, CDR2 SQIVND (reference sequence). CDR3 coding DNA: TGTGCCAGTAGTCAGACAGGGTCGAATGAAAAACTGTTTTTT. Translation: CASSQTGSNEKLFF.

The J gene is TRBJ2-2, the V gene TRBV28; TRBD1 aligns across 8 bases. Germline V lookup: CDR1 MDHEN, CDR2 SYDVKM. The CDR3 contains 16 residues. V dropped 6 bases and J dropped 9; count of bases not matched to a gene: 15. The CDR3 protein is CASRTDRDFSARELFF. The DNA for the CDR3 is TGTGCCAGCAGGACGGACAGGGATTTTTCTGCCAGGGAGCTGTTTTTT.

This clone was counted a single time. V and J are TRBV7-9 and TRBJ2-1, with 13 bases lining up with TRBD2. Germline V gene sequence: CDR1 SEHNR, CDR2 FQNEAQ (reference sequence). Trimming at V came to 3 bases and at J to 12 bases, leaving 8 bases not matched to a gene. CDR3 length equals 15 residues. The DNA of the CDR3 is TGTGCCAGCAGCTTTGTGGGACTAGCGGGATCAGGGCAGTTCTTC. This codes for CASSFVGLAGSGQFF.

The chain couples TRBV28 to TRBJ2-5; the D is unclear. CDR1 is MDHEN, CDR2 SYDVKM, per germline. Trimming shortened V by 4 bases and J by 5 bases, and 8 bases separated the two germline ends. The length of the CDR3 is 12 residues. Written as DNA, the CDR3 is TGTGCCAGCAGTTCTAACCCGGAGACCCAGTACTTC. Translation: CASSSNPETQYF.